One sample yielded the 13 T cell receptor beta chains listed below, sequenced in a study of metastatic and nonmetastatic thyroid tumors. Thyroid surgery took place with no prior treatment in any patient. TCRdb ran MiXCR on the PCR reads. The table has roughly 35,000 clones, roughly 18% seen once. The source material was blood. The source is a female donor with papillary thyroid cancer or a benign thyroid nodule (not recorded which). Some clones in this sample may be carry-over from other donors' samples.

This clone was seen ten or more times. This chain links TRBV29-1 with TRBJ1-4; D might be TRBD1 (5 bases). This CDR3 has 13 residues. Germline V CDR1 and CDR2: SQVTM, ANQGSEA. Deletions cut 5 bases from V and 4 bases from J, with 11 bases between. CDR3 sequence: CSVRDPYNEKLFF. In DNA, the CDR3 is TGCAGCGTTAGGGACCCGTATAATGAAAAACTGTTTTTT. The full variable domain, rest sourced from reference TRBV29-1 and TRBJ1-4, is SAVISQKPSRDICQRGTSLTIQCQVDSQVTMMFWYRQQPGQSLTLIATANQGSEATYESGFVIDKFPISRPNLTFSTLTVSNMSPEDSSIYLCSVRDPYNEKLFFGSGTQLSVL.

V is TRBV15 and J is TRBJ2-1, with D tentatively TRBD2 (6 bases). Per the germline V gene, CDR1 is LNHNV and CDR2 is YYDKDF (reference sequence). V was shortened by 0 bases and J by 12 bases, with 27 bases between the two germline ends. The CDR3 loop spans 18 amino acids. CDR3 nucleotide sequence: TGTGCCACCAGCAGAGATCGGATGACTAGGACTATGGAGGTAGGGCAGTTCTTC. It specifies CATSRDRMTRTMEVGQFF.

This clone showed up many times. The V and J genes are TRBV28 and TRBJ1-3, with unresolved D. There are 15 residues in the CDR3. V lost 1 base and J 1 base, leaving 8 bases between the germline ends. The germline CDR1 and CDR2 sequences are MDHEN and SYDVKM. DNA for the CDR3: TGTGCCAGCAGTTTATTTGCAATTTCTGGAAACACCATATATTTT. As protein: CASSLFAISGNTIYF.

This clone was observed at least ten times. The J gene is TRBJ2-1, the V gene TRBV5-4, with TRBD2 matching over 7 bases. After removal of 2 bases from V and 4 bases from J, the junction contained 12 bases not matched to a gene. The CDR3 runs to 17 residues. From germline, CDR1 is SGHNT and CDR2 YYREEE (reference sequence). Here the CDR3 reads CASSFETSRYSYNEQFF. DNA for the CDR3: TGTGCCAGCAGCTTCGAGACTAGCAGGTACTCATACAATGAGCAGTTCTTC.

Worth noting for this clone: One end of the junction does not line up with germline, which may come from a read error. The chain uses TRBV6-1 and TRBJ1-2, with D uncertain. The CDR3 extends over 14 amino acids. CDR1 and CDR2 (germline): MNHNS, SASEGT. The CDR3 nucleotides are TGTGCCAGCAGTCGGTTCACGGGAAACTATGGCTACATCTTC. Protein: CASSRFTGNYGYIF.

This clone was seen repeatedly, ten times or more. Compared with germline, one end of the junction differs, possibly owing to a read error. The chain links TRBV3-1 to TRBJ2-7; 13 nucleotides match TRBD2. This CDR3 region has 14 residues. CDR1 LGHDT and CDR2 YNNKEL come from the germline V gene (reference sequence). Here the CDR3 DNA reads TGTGCCGGCAGCTGGACTAGCGGGAGCTCCGAGCAGTACTTC. It specifies CAGSWTSGSSEQYF.

For this clone: This may come from a read error, since a much larger clone is one base off. The chain employs TRBV5-5 and TRBJ2-5; 11 nucleotides agree with TRBD2. From germline, CDR1 is SGHKS and CDR2 YYEKEE (reference sequence). After removal of 1 base from V and 1 base from J, the junction contained 3 bases not matched to a gene. CDR3 length: 16 residues. The CDR3 protein is CASSLSLAGGQETQYF. In DNA form, the CDR3 reads TGTGCCAGCAGCTTGTCTCTAGCGGGGGGCCAAGAGACCCAGTACTTC.

The rearrangement uses TRBV4-2 and TRBJ1-1; no clear D. The V gene lost 2 bases and the J gene lost 1 base, with 20 bases spanning the gap. CDR3 size: 18 residues. Germline CDR1 and CDR2: LGHNA and YNFKEQ. For the CDR3, the DNA is TGTGCCAGCAGCCAAAATCGGGGTATATCCCTCACGAACACTGAAGCTTTCTTT. Translated, it gives CASSQNRGISLTNTEAFF.

This clone was counted between two and nine times. This chain joins TRBV6-9 and TRBJ2-5, with TRBD2 identical over 10 bases. The trim removed 3 bases at V and 4 bases at J, leaving 8 bases unmatched. CDR3 length equals 16 residues. Germline lookup yields CDR1 MNHGY and CDR2 SVAAGI. CDR3 nucleotide sequence: TGTGCCAGCAGTTACAGAGCGGGGGGGCATACAGAGACCCAGTACTTC. It codes for CASSYRAGGHTETQYF.

The rearrangement links TRBV11-3 to TRBJ2-1, with 7 bases that match TRBD1. The germline gives CDR1 SGHNT, CDR2 YENEEA. The CDR3 is 11 residues long. V was clipped by 4 bases and J by 10 bases; unmatched bases: 1. The DNA for the CDR3 is TGTGCCAGCAGCTCGGGACAGGAGCAGTTCTTC. It is translated as CASSSGQEQFF.

The sample holds many counts of this clone. The chain links TRBV24-1 to TRBJ2-1, with D possibly being TRBD2 (5 bases). This CDR3 contains 15 residues. Trimming removed 0 bases at V and 6 bases at J, with 11 bases between. From germline, CDR1 is KGHDR and CDR2 SFDVKD. CDR3 sequence reads: CATSDLLFSGNEQFF. The CDR3, as DNA: TGTGCCACCAGTGATTTGCTTTTCAGCGGCAATGAGCAGTTCTTC.

This clone was counted at least ten times. The chain couples TRBV9 to TRBJ2-5; perhaps TRBD2 as D (5 bases). The germline V and J ends were trimmed by 0 bases and 2 bases, with 5 bases remaining between them. Germline loops: CDR1 SGDLS, CDR2 YYNGEE. This CDR3 has 13 residues. CDR3 in amino acids: CASSVAGQETQYF. The CDR3 nucleotides are TGTGCCAGCAGCGTAGCGGGGCAAGAGACCCAGTACTTC.

The chain links TRBV4-1 to TRBJ1-6; D is unresolved. The CDR3 contains 14 residues. The germline CDR1 and CDR2 sequences are MGHRA and YSYEKL. V was trimmed by 3 bases and J by 11 bases, leaving 14 bases between them. The CDR3 DNA is TGCGCCAGCAGCCACCACCAGCCCCAGACACCCCTCCACTTT. Translating it yields CASSHHQPQTPLHF.